The subject of this entry is one T cell receptor (beta chain). Its matching antigen is unknown. Both TRBC1 and TRBC2 were covered by a beta constant-region primer of two equimolar oligonucleotides. Four rounds of PCR amplified the ligated cDNA using nested alpha and beta constant-region primers plus SP2. In TCRdb, the UMI-ligation and nested PCR reads were re-called with MiXCR into one record per CDR3 protein. The sample contains 120,000 to 150,000 distinct CDR3 sequences, under 25% of which appear only once. This specimen comes from a study of naive and memory T cell subsets. General study results and limits: Over 85% of naive TCR sequences appeared only once after error correction, unlike memory subsets. Naive repertoires, especially CD8, held a few larger clonotypes, possibly memory cells re-expressing CD45RA. TCR abundance followed a power law differing between naive and memory subsets.

The CDR3 consists of 13 residues. Germline lookup yields CDR1 MDHEN and CDR2 SYDVKM. Unmatched junction bases numbered 7, after V lost 5 bases and J lost 6 bases. This receptor was identified in a human donor in good health. The V and J genes are TRBV28 and TRBJ2-7; 7 bases are shared with TRBD1. The specimen was naive CD4+ T cells from blood. CDR3 region: CASSVPGQSEQYF. The CDR3 region has the DNA TGTGCCAGCAGTGTCCCGGGACAGTCCGAGCAGTACTTC. Drawing the rest from reference TRBV28 and TRBJ2-7, the complete variable domain is DVKVTQSSRYLVKRTGEKVFLECVQDMDHENMFWYRQDPGLGLRLIYFSYDVKMKEKGDIPEGYSVSREKKERFSLILESASTNQTSMYLCASSVPGQSEQYFGPGTRLTVT.